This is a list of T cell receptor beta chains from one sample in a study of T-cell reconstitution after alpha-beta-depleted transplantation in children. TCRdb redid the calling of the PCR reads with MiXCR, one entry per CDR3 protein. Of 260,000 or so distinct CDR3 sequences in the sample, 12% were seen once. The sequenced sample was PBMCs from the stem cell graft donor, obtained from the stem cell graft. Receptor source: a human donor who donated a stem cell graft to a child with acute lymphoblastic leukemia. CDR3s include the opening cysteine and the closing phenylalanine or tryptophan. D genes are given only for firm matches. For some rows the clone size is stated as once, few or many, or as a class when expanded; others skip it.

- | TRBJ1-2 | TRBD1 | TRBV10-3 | CAISLPDRVQGYTF | TGTGCCATCAGTCTTCCCGACAGGGTCCAGGGCTACACCTTC
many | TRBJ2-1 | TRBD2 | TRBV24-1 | CATSELAGEDNEQFF | TGTGCCACCAGTGAACTAGCGGGAGAGGACAATGAGCAGTTCTTC
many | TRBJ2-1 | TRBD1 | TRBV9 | CASSPRGGQGHNEQFF | TGTGCCAGCAGCCCTAGGGGCGGACAGGGGCACAATGAGCAGTTCTTC
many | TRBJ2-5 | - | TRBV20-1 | CSAKQGGRETQYF | TGCAGTGCTAAACAGGGGGGGCGAGAGACCCAGTACTTC
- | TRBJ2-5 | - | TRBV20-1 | CSARDLTLETQYF | TGCAGTGCTAGAGATTTGACTTTGGAGACCCAGTACTTC
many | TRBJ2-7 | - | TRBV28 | CASSPSGYRGPHEQYF | TGTGCCAGCAGCCCCAGCGGGTACAGGGGCCCCCACGAGCAGTACTTC
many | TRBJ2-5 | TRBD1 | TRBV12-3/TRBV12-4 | CASSPRDSQETQYF | TGTGCCAGCAGCCCCCGGGACAGTCAAGAGACCCAGTACTTC
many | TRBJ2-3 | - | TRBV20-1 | CSAEGDTQYF | TGCAGTGCCGAGGGGGATACGCAGTATTTT
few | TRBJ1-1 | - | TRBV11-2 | CASSLLFPRMNTEAFF | TGTGCCAGCAGCTTACTTTTCCCGCGGATGAACACTGAAGCTTTCTTT
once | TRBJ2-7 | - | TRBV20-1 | CSARWVTLGEQYF | TGCAGTGCTAGATGGGTAACGCTGGGGGAGCAGTACTTC
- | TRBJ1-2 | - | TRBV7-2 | CASSSYVNSWFGYTF | TGTGCCAGCAGCTCCTACGTAAACTCGTGGTTTGGCTACACCTTC
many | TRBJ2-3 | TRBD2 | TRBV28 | CASSLRLAWILDTQYF | TGTGCCAGCAGTTTGAGACTAGCCTGGATTTTAGATACGCAGTATTTT
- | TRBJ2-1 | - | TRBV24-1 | CATSEMGRDEQFF | TGTGCCACCAGTGAGATGGGACGAGATGAGCAGTTCTTC
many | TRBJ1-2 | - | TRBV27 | CASSLGAGDYRYGYTF | TGTGCCAGCAGTTTGGGGGCAGGGGACTATCGCTATGGCTACACCTTC
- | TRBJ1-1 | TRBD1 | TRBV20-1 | CSVETGENTEAFF | TGCAGTGTTGAGACAGGGGAGAACACTGAAGCTTTCTTT
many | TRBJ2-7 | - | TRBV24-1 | CATSGGYEQYF | TGTGCCACCAGCGGGGGCTACGAGCAGTACTTC
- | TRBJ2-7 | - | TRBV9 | CASSVAAGRVEEQYF | TGTGCCAGCAGCGTAGCGGCAGGGCGGGTAGAGGAGCAGTACTTC
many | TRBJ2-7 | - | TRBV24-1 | CATASGTGGGKQYF | TGTGCCACTGCCTCCGGGACGGGGGGCGGCAAGCAGTACTTC
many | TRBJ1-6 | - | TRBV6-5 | CASSYSLGASYNSPLHF | TGTGCCAGCAGTTACTCTCTGGGGGCATCCTATAATTCACCCCTCCACTTT
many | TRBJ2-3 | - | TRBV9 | CASSVELDIPTDTQYF | TGTGCCAGCAGCGTAGAACTGGACATTCCCACAGATACGCAGTATTTT
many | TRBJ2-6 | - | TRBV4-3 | CASSQDLLRGRRANVLTF | TGCGCCAGCAGCCAAGATCTACTTCGGGGGAGAAGGGCCAACGTCCTGACTTTC
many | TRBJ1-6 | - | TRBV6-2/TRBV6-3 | CASSYSGQINSPLHF | TGTGCCAGCAGTTACTCAGGACAGATAAATTCACCCCTCCACTTT
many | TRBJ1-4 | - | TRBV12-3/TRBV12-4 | CASSFGRGGEKLFF | TGTGCCAGCAGTTTTGGCAGGGGTGGCGAAAAACTGTTTTTT
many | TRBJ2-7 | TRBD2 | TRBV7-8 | CASSSLAGVGQYF | TGTGCCAGCAGCTCTCTAGCGGGAGTAGGGCAGTACTTC